The sequence of this T cell receptor beta chain was determined in a study of T cells in Graves' hyperthyroidism and ophthalmopathy. General study points: Stable hyperthyroidism was separated from ophthalmopathy by a model based on 13 V-J features. Clonotypes that were expanded in thyroid above 0.001 mostly appeared in blood too.

TCR beta CDR3 regions were amplified from RNA transcripts. First-round RT-PCR with HTBI primers amplified the TCR CDR3 region. TCRdb used MiXCR to reprocess the multiplex PCR reads, holding one entry per CDR3 protein. Of approximately 590,000 distinct CDR3 sequences in the sample, approximately 15% were seen once. The germline CDR1 and CDR2 sequences are KGHDR and SFDVKD. The junction had 8 bases not matched to a gene; V was cut back by 2 bases and J by 0 bases. This CDR3 contains 18 residues. In this sample, this clonotype turned up a few times. The antigen remains undetermined. The clonotype comes from a woman aged 25 to 39 with Graves' hyperthyroidism. This chain uses TRBV24-1 with TRBJ2-1, with TRBD2 matching 8 bases. Sequencing input: blood. As DNA, the CDR3 is TGTGCCACCAGTGATTCCCTACTAGCGGCGAGCTCCTACAATGAGCAGTTCTTC. It codes for CATSDSLLAASSYNEQFF.